Below are 10 T cell receptor beta chains sequenced from a single sample in a study of human T cells and chemical hapten exposure. TCRdb re-called the RACE reads with MiXCR, one entry per CDR3 protein. The table lists roughly 200,000 distinct CDR3 sequences, around 23% of them singletons. Time point defined: patch test 3, about 24 weeks after DPC sensitization. Regarding treatment: therapeutic diphenylcyclopropenone sensitization with weekly scalp DPC. The sample here was whole blood, taken in connection with sensitization to the hapten diphenylcyclopropenone (DPC). All receptors derive from a woman aged 40 to 50 with alopecia areata. Some clones in this sample may be carry-over from other donors' samples.

This clonotype was detected a few times. The chain uses TRBV9 and TRBJ2-2, with D uncertain. This CDR3 is built from 13 residues. The germline V gene has CDR1 SGDLS and CDR2 YYNGEE. Trimming stripped 0 bases from V and 4 bases from J, with 4 bases between. This CDR3 is CASSVAGTGELFF. CDR3 nucleotide sequence: TGTGCCAGCAGCGTAGCTGGCACCGGGGAGCTGTTTTTT. The whole variable domain, filled in from reference TRBV9 and TRBJ2-2, reads DSGVTQTPKHLITATGQRVTLRCSPRSGDLSVYWYQQSLDQGLQFLIQYYNGEERAKGNILERFSAQQFPDLHSELNLSSLELGDSALYFCASSVAGTGELFFGEGSRLTVL.

The chain has TRBV21-1 and TRBJ1-2. TRBV21-1 constitutes a pseudogene. The CDR3 sequence is 15 residues long. The DNA for the CDR3 is TGTGCCAGCAGCAAAGGTTGGACAGCCAACTATGGCTACACCTTC. Its translation is CASSKGWTANYGYTF.

This clonotype was recorded a few times. J is TRBJ2-1 and V is TRBV29-1; 8 bases are shared with TRBD1. This CDR3 comprises 15 residues. Germline-derived CDR1 and CDR2 are SQVTM and ANQGSEA. The trim removed 8 bases at V and 8 bases at J, leaving 17 bases unmatched. The CDR3 here is CSILRGTGLWDEQFF. CDR3 sequence (DNA): TGCAGCATACTCAGAGGGACAGGCCTCTGGGATGAGCAGTTCTTC.

This clonotype was seen more than once but under ten times. This chain links TRBV28 with TRBJ2-6; D not resolved. Germline CDR1 reads MDHEN; CDR2 reads SYDVKM. V dropped 8 bases and J dropped 4 bases, with 0 bases sitting between them. The CDR3 runs to 10 residues. The CDR3 DNA reads TGTGCCAGCGGGGCCAACGTCCTGACTTTC. The encoded protein is CASGANVLTF.

The chain employs TRBV20-1 and TRBJ1-5; D is uncertain. Per the germline V gene, CDR1 is DFQATT and CDR2 is SNEGSKA (reference sequence). The V end was cut by 0 bases, the J end by 0 bases, with 15 bases between. The CDR3 loop spans 17 amino acids. In DNA, the CDR3 is TGCAGTGCTAGAGATACCCAACGACACCTTAGCAATCAGCCCCAGCATTTT. Translation: CSARDTQRHLSNQPQHF.

This clonotype has only a few counts. CDR3 region: CASSLDRAYGYTF. CDR3 bases: TGCGCCAGCAGCTTGGACAGGGCGTATGGCTACACCTTC. The J gene is TRBJ1-2, the V gene TRBV5-1, with D maybe TRBD1 (6 bases). CDR3 length equals 13 residues. The germline V and J ends were trimmed by 0 bases and 5 bases, with 8 bases remaining between them. Germline assignment: CDR1 SGHRS and CDR2 YFSETQ.

The V call is TRBV6-5, the J call TRBJ1-2; the D gene is possibly TRBD1 (5 bases). CDR3 size: 14 residues. Germline V lookup: CDR1 MNHEY, CDR2 SVGAGI. V was trimmed by 4 bases and J by 7 bases, leaving 16 bases between them. The CDR3 bases are TGTGCCAGCAGTTTGGTGCAGGGCGAAGCTGGCTACACCTTC. Its translation: CASSLVQGEAGYTF.

This chain joins TRBV20-1 and TRBJ1-1; D ambiguous. There are 14 residues in the CDR3. Germline V CDR1 and CDR2: DFQATT, SNEGSKA (reference sequence). V shed 0 bases and J shed 1 base, with 9 bases lying between them. CDR3 DNA sequence: TGCAGTGCTAGAGAGCTCCGGGAGAACACTGAAGCTTTCTTT. Its protein product is CSARELRENTEAFF.

In this sample, this clonotype turned up a few times. The J gene is TRBJ2-3, the V gene TRBV20-1, with 11 bases aligning to TRBD2. With 6 bases clipped from V and 1 base from J, the junction kept 3 bases outside the gene matches. This CDR3 region has 14 residues. Germline values: CDR1 DFQATT, CDR2 SNEGSKA (reference sequence). The CDR3 region has the DNA TGCAGTGCGGAGGGACTAGCGGGCACAGATACGCAGTATTTT. Protein: CSAEGLAGTDTQYF.

J is TRBJ2-7 and V is TRBV5-1; no clear D gene. Trimming shortened V by 6 bases and J by 6 bases, and 19 bases separated the two germline ends. Per the germline V gene, CDR1 is SGHRS and CDR2 is YFSETQ. There are 14 residues in the CDR3. The CDR3 spells CASNPDDGVSEQYF. Written as DNA, the CDR3 is TGCGCCAGCAACCCTGACGACGGAGTTAGCGAGCAGTACTTC.